This T cell receptor delta chain was sequenced for a study of gamma-delta chains in newborns, infants, children (dated by TCRdb to about 2019). Regarding the research as a whole: According to the study title, microbial exposure causes polyclonal expansion of innate gammadelta T cells right after birth. Right after human newborns were born, the researchers looked at the way microbial exposure shaped their populations of innate gammadelta T cells.

This clone was counted a few times. What this receptor recognizes is not known. The TCRdb protein, from a much larger clone, departs from this DNA's translation at residue 9, likely by read error; the protein shown derives from the DNA. The cysteine opens and the phenylalanine closes a CDR3 of 18 amino acids. Of the read, only the CDR3 DNA is kept; its 54 bases are in frame from base 1. CDR1 and CDR2 were assigned from the germline V gene as GEAIGNYY and EKD. V lost 3 bases and J lost 2 bases, and the count of bases not matched to a germline gene is 5. Instrument on record: Illumina MiSeq. TCRdb called clones from the public reads with CATT, and repeated DNA sequences were later combined into one row. This sample holds 6,900 or so delta-chain clones; more than 2% were observed only once. The ten largest clones add up to 11% of the sample.

This clonotype was sampled from a child who was a newborn, infant or young child, either healthy, febrile or measles-vaccinated (not recorded which). The sequenced sample was blood. The chain links TRDV2 with TRDJ3; 11 bases in the middle match TRDD3. The bases read TGTGCCTGTGACGCATGGGGGATACGGCCCTGGGACACCCGACAGATGTTTTTC. It translates to CACDAWGIRPWDTRQMFF.